This T cell receptor beta chain was sequenced in a study of cytomegalovirus exposure and HLA in healthy donors. The CDR3 is made up of 17 amino acids. The trim removed 6 bases at V and 1 base at J, leaving 15 bases unmatched. Germline loops: CDR1 KGHSH, CDR2 LQKENI. Comments on this clone: Its matching antigen is unknown.

Study-wide results and limits: A classifier reportedly called cytomegalovirus status with high sensitivity and specificity. Available immune exposure information was restricted to CMV serostatus only.

Amplification used 60 Vbeta primers and 13 Jbeta primers. The data were produced by immunoSEQ multiplex PCR, yet TCRdb's version contains in-frame clones alone and is incomplete. The sample includes more than 90,000 clones, 65% to 90% seen only once; the top ten take approximately 4%. The sequencing input was PBMCs. The chain links TRBV18 to TRBJ2-7, with TRBD1 matching over 7 bases. This clonotype originated in a woman in her 70s in good health and CMV-seropositive. This chain's CDR3 is CASSGTGVGSSSYEQYF. CDR3 in DNA: TGTGCCAGCTCCGGAACAGGGGTCGGCAGTAGTTCCTACGAGCAGTACTTC.